What follows is one T cell receptor beta chain and its context. Its antigen is still unknown. The same CDR3 can be traced to other DNA sequences in this sample. This sample was included in a study of shared clonotypes between healthy human individuals. Findings and limits, study-wide: It was the non-shared clonotypes that had lower generation probabilities than clonotypes shared by all four donors.

Over several immunoSEQ plates, each subset's genomic DNA was distributed in even portions. Some clones are missing from TCRdb's copy, which holds only in-frame ones; the method was immunoSEQ multiplex PCR. Of 600,000 to 750,000 clones in the sample, less than 80% were seen once. The healthy adult donors were HIV-negative and reported no recent acute infections or vaccinations. The V gene's germline CDR1 is MDHEN and CDR2 SYDVKM. The CDR3 has 11 amino acids. V lost 5 bases to trimming and J lost 3 bases, with 5 bases between them. This sequence originates from a woman aged 25 to 39 in good health. Sequenced material: memory CD4+ T cells sorted from blood. Regarding subset: CD45RA-negative fraction. V usage is TRBV28 and J usage is TRBJ2-7; D is undetermined. The CDR3 DNA reads as TGTGCCAGCAGTAGCCGCTACGAGCAGTACTTC. It is translated as CASSSRYEQYF. The full variable domain, its missing parts supplied by reference TRBV28 and TRBJ2-7, is DVKVTQSSRYLVKRTGEKVFLECVQDMDHENMFWYRQDPGLGLRLIYFSYDVKMKEKGDIPEGYSVSREKKERFSLILESASTNQTSMYLCASSSRYEQYFGPGTRLTVT.